These 14 T cell receptor beta chains were all obtained from the same sample, sequenced in a study of blood T cell repertoires in COVID-19. TCRdb keeps only in-frame clones here, not all; method: immunoSEQ multiplex PCR. The repertoire holds more than 300,000 clones, with roughly nine tenths as singletons. Sequencing was performed on PBMCs or T cells enriched from blood (not recorded which). These receptors all come from a woman aged 25 to 45 who had recovered from COVID-19.

The CDR3, as DNA: TGCAGCGCCCCGGGAGGCGTGCAGGGCTACACCTTC. Its protein is CSAPGGVQGYTF. The J gene is TRBJ1-2, the V gene TRBV29-1; D gene ambiguous. The CDR3 covers 12 residues. The germline V gene encodes CDR1 SQVTM and CDR2 ANQGSEA. V dropped 7 bases and J dropped 8 bases, with 17 bases sitting between them.

The chain uses TRBV27 and TRBJ2-7; D unclear. Germline CDR1 and CDR2: MNHEY and SMNVEV (reference sequence). V was clipped by 7 bases and J by 1 base, with 14 bases between them. The CDR3 totals 14 residues. DNA for the CDR3: TGTGCCAGCACCTCCGCGTCACGGTCCTACGAGCAGTACTTC. Residues: CASTSASRSYEQYF.

The chain is built from TRBV27 and TRBJ2-1, with 10 bases that match TRBD1. Germline CDR1 MNHEY, CDR2 SMNVEV (reference sequence). V shed 4 bases, J shed 4 bases, and the junction held 1 base outside the gene matches. The CDR3 has 14 amino acids. The CDR3 DNA is TGTGCCAGCAGTTGGGACAGGGGATACAATGAGCAGTTCTTC. Its translation: CASSWDRGYNEQFF.

The chain employs TRBV7-8 and TRBJ2-5; 7 nucleotides align to TRBD1. Germline assignment: CDR1 SGHVS and CDR2 FQNEAQ. The V gene end was trimmed by 0 bases and the J gene end by 5 bases; junction bases not matched to a gene: 6. This CDR3 has 15 residues. The CDR3 spells CASSLAGGFVETQYF. The CDR3 bases are TGTGCCAGCAGCTTAGCAGGGGGCTTTGTGGAGACCCAGTACTTC.

The CDR3 DNA follows: TGTGCCAGCAGGGGGGACAGGACACCAGTCTACGAGCAGTACTTC. It encodes CASRGDRTPVYEQYF. The chain recombines TRBV6-5 with TRBJ2-7, with 8 bases fitting TRBD1. The CDR3 runs to 15 residues. V gave up 6 bases and J gave up 3 bases; unmatched junction bases: 10. The germline V gene has CDR1 MNHEY and CDR2 SVGAGI.

The chain couples TRBV5-1 to TRBJ1-2; D possibly corresponds to TRBD1 (6 bases). CDR3 length: 14 amino acids. Germline V gene sequence: CDR1 SGHRS, CDR2 YFSETQ. Trimming shortened V by 6 bases and J by 0 bases, and 12 bases separated the two germline ends. CDR3 in amino acids: CASTRTDPNYGYTF. In nucleotides, the CDR3 is TGCGCCAGCACCCGGACAGATCCTAACTATGGCTACACCTTC.

This clone was detected a few times. Other nucleotide sequences in the sample specify the same CDR3. The genes are TRBV19 and TRBJ2-2, with 7 bases fitting TRBD1. Germline V lookup: CDR1 LNHDA, CDR2 SQIVND (reference sequence). After removal of 3 bases from V and 0 bases from J, the junction contained 1 base not matched to a gene. The CDR3 is 15 residues long. The CDR3 loop is CASSIQGANTGELFF. DNA of the CDR3: TGTGCCAGTAGTATCCAGGGGGCGAACACCGGGGAGCTGTTTTTT.

The CDR3 DNA follows: TGTGCCAGCAGCACCGGGACTAGCGGGATATTGGACAATGAGCAGTTCTTC. Encoded protein: CASSTGTSGILDNEQFF. The chain carries TRBV9 and TRBJ2-1; 13 bases agree with TRBD2. This CDR3 has 17 residues. Germline-derived CDR1 and CDR2 are SGDLS and YYNGEE. V was pared by 4 bases and J by 5 bases, with 9 bases of the junction left unmatched.

A remark on this clone: Other nucleotide sequences from this sample produce the same CDR3. The chain employs TRBV6-5 and TRBJ2-7; 7 positions agree with TRBD1. The CDR3 totals 14 residues. The germline V gene has CDR1 MNHEY and CDR2 SVGAGI. The V and J ends lost 2 bases and 1 base, in that order; junction bases with no gene match: 2. This CDR3 reads CASSYPGQSYEQYF. CDR3 DNA sequence: TGTGCCAGCAGTTACCCGGGACAGTCCTACGAGCAGTACTTC.

This chain uses TRBV5-4 with TRBJ2-2; D may be TRBD1 (5 bases). Germline V gene sequence: CDR1 SGHNT, CDR2 YYREEE (reference sequence). V lost 3 bases, J lost 7 bases, and 19 bases lay in between. CDR3 length: 16 residues. CDR3 in amino acids: CASSYQRAGNVGELFF. For the CDR3, the DNA is TGTGCCAGCAGCTACCAAAGGGCAGGGAACGTCGGGGAGCTGTTTTTT. Combining the CDR3 with reference TRBV5-4 and TRBJ2-2 gives the whole variable domain ETGVTQSPTHLIKTRGQQVTLRCSSQSGHNTVSWYQQALGQGPQFIFQYYREEENGRGNFPPRFSGLQFPNYSSELNVNALELDDSALYLCASSYQRAGNVGELFFGEGSRLTVL.

About this clone itself: At the DNA level, this CDR3 is encoded by other sequences in the same sample as well. J is TRBJ2-7 and V is TRBV28, with D maybe TRBD2 (7 bases). Germline V gives CDR1 MDHEN, CDR2 SYDVKM. The CDR3 extends over 13 amino acids. With 8 bases removed from V and 7 bases from J, the gap between germline ends came to 18 bases. CDR3 sequence reads: CASRGGPRGEQYF. The CDR3, as DNA: TGTGCCAGCCGCGGGGGTCCTAGGGGGGAGCAGTACTTC.

V and J are TRBV29-1 and TRBJ1-1; TRBD1 matches at 10 bases. The V and J ends lost 4 bases and 5 bases, in that order; junction bases with no gene match: 10. The germline V gene has CDR1 SQVTM and CDR2 ANQGSEA. The CDR3 length is 15 residues. CDR3 residues: CSVAAGGTGVTEAFF. The CDR3, as DNA: TGCAGCGTTGCGGCGGGCGGGACAGGGGTTACTGAAGCTTTCTTT.

This chain joins TRBV9 and TRBJ2-7; 10 bases line up with TRBD2. This CDR3 region has 18 residues. The trim removed 0 bases at V and 1 base at J, leaving 10 bases unmatched. The germline CDR1 and CDR2 sequences are SGDLS and YYNGEE. CDR3 nucleotides: TGTGCCAGCAGCGTAGGACTACTAGCGGGAAGGGGGTCCTACGAGCAGTACTTC. This sequence encodes CASSVGLLAGRGSYEQYF.

This chain uses TRBV5-4 with TRBJ1-2; possibly TRBD1 for D (5 bases). The germline gives CDR1 SGHNT, CDR2 YYREEE (reference sequence). This CDR3 is built from 12 residues. The germline V and J ends were trimmed by 3 bases and 4 bases, with 7 bases remaining between them. The CDR3 DNA is TGTGCCAGCAGCTGGGACTTCTATGGCTACACCTTC. It yields the protein CASSWDFYGYTF.